Each of the 10 T cell receptor beta chains below was sequenced from the same sample in a study of T-cell memory formation after mild COVID-19. TCRdb called the 5' RACE reads again in MiXCR, with one record for every CDR3 protein. The sample has about 470,000 distinct CDR3 sequences, roughly 25% seen once. Sample: PBMCs or a T cell subset sorted from them (not recorded which). All receptors derive from an adult woman who had mild COVID-19 (a few samples of this study predate the infection). Cell type and time point are not known.

Only a few counts were recorded for this clonotype. This rearrangement joins TRBV5-1 to TRBJ2-7, with TRBD2 matching over 7 bases. CDR1 is SGHRS, CDR2 YFSETQ, per germline. There are 15 residues in the CDR3. V shed 4 bases, J shed 2 bases, and the junction held 9 bases outside the gene matches. CDR3 nucleotide sequence: TGCGCCAGCAGCGCCGACCGACTAGCTCCCTACGAGCAGTACTTC. Translated, it gives CASSADRLAPYEQYF.

Here the CDR3 reads CSVEVGSSYEQYF. The DNA for the CDR3 is TGCAGCGTTGAAGTGGGCAGCTCCTACGAGCAGTACTTC. This chain connects TRBV29-1 to TRBJ2-7; D is undetermined. Germline CDR1 and CDR2: SQVTM and ANQGSEA. Trimming pared 1 base from V and 0 bases from J, leaving 7 bases between. CDR3 length: 13 amino acids.

This rearrangement joins TRBV2 to TRBJ2-1, with 7 bases that match TRBD2. Germline CDR1 SNHLY, CDR2 FYNNEI. V trimming: 4 bases; J trimming: 6 bases; junction bases outside the gene matches: 3. This CDR3 is built from 13 residues. The CDR3 protein is CASSGEGPNEQFF. The CDR3 DNA reads as TGTGCCAGCAGTGGGGAGGGACCCAATGAGCAGTTCTTC.

V and J are TRBV12-3 or TRBV12-4 and TRBJ1-2; D perhaps matches TRBD1 (6 bases). With 5 bases removed from V and 6 bases from J, the gap between germline ends came to 13 bases. The CDR3 runs to 13 residues. The DNA of the CDR3 is TGTGCCAGCAGTCCTAACAGGGTTGATGGCTACACCTTC. This translates into CASSPNRVDGYTF.

This clonotype has just a few counts. The chain combines TRBV7-8 with TRBJ2-1; no reliable D call. CDR3 size: 13 residues. V was clipped by 2 bases and J by 7 bases, with 9 bases between them. The germline V gene encodes CDR1 SGHVS and CDR2 FQNEAQ. The CDR3 is CASSLIPANEQFF. CDR3 coding DNA: TGTGCCAGCAGCTTAATCCCAGCAAATGAGCAGTTCTTC.

This sequence joins TRBV12-5 and TRBJ2-6, with D uncertain. This CDR3 is 14 amino acids long. With 7 bases removed from V and 2 bases from J, the gap between germline ends came to 9 bases. Germline CDR1 LGHNT, CDR2 FRNRAP. CDR3 protein: CASAWATGANVLTF. CDR3 DNA sequence: TGTGCTAGTGCCTGGGCCACTGGGGCCAACGTCCTGACTTTC. Looking up the rest from reference TRBV12-5 and TRBJ2-6 gives the full variable domain: DARVTQTPRHKVTEMGQEVTMRCQPILGHNTVFWYRQTMMQGLELLAYFRNRAPLDDSGMPKDRFSAEMPDATLATLKIQPSEPRDSAVYFCASAWATGANVLTFGAGSRLTVL.

There are many counts of this clonotype. V gene TRBV12-3 or TRBV12-4 combines with J gene TRBJ1-2; the D gene is possibly TRBD1 (6 bases). This CDR3 region has 13 residues. The V gene lost 6 bases and the J gene lost 2 bases, with 10 bases spanning the gap. DNA for the CDR3: TGTGCCAGCAGCTTAACAGGGAACTATGGCTACACCTTC. Protein sequence: CASSLTGNYGYTF.

V is TRBV4-1 and J is TRBJ2-7; 8 bases fit TRBD2. Germline assignment: CDR1 MGHRA and CDR2 YSYEKL. The CDR3 runs to 16 residues. V was clipped by 5 bases and J by 0 bases; unmatched bases: 9. The CDR3 loop reads CASSATRGANSYEQYF. CDR3 coding DNA: TGCGCCAGCAGCGCTACGCGGGGGGCTAACTCCTACGAGCAGTACTTC.

Here the CDR3 DNA reads TGTGCCAGTAGTATTTATGCCGGGCTAGGATCCTACAATGAGCAGTTCTTC. The encoded protein is CASSIYAGLGSYNEQFF. The chain joins TRBV19 to TRBJ2-1; D unresolved. The CDR3 has 17 residues. V gave up 3 bases and J gave up 1 base, with 16 bases separating them. The V gene's germline CDR1 is LNHDA and CDR2 SQIVND (reference sequence).

The table lists this clonotype with a few counts. The genes are TRBV5-1 and TRBJ1-1; 7 bases fit TRBD1. The CDR3 loop spans 14 amino acids. Trimming removed 3 bases from V and 1 base from J; junction bases left unmatched: 3. Germline V gene lookup returns CDR1 SGHRS and CDR2 YFSETQ. CDR3 DNA sequence: TGCGCCAGCAGCTGGGGACAGACGAACACTGAAGCTTTCTTT. Residues: CASSWGQTNTEAFF.